This T cell receptor beta chain was recorded in a study of cytomegalovirus exposure and HLA in healthy donors. PCR amplification relied on 60 Vbeta primers (plus 13 Jbeta primers). Produced via immunoSEQ multiplex PCR; TCRdb's table is partial and in-frame only. The sample carries around 110,000 clones, roughly 80% recorded once. This CDR3 is 16 amino acids long. J lost 7 bases, V lost 2 bases, and 16 bases had no gene match. Germline values: CDR1 GTSNPN, CDR2 SVGIG (reference sequence). The TCR comes from a man younger than 40 in good health and CMV-seropositive. The sequencing input was PBMCs. The chain links TRBV30 to TRBJ2-5, with 7 positions matching TRBD1. CDR3 protein: CAWSTFRQGAFRTQYF. As DNA, the CDR3 is TGTGCCTGGAGTACCTTTCGACAGGGAGCCTTCCGGACCCAGTACTTC.